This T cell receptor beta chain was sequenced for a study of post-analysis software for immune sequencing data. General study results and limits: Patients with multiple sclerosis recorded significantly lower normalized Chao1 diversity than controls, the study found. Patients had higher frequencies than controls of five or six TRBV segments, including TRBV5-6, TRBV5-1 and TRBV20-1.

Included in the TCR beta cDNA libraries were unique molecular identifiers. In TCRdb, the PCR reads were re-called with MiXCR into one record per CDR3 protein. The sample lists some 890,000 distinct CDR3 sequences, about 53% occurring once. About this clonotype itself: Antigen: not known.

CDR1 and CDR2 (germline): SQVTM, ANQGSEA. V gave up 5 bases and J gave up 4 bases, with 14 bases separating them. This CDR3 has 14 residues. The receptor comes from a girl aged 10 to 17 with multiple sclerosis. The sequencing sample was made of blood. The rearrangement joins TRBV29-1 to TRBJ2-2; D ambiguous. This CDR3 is CSVSAPQLTGELFF. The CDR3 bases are TGCAGCGTTTCGGCACCGCAGCTCACCGGGGAGCTGTTTTTT.